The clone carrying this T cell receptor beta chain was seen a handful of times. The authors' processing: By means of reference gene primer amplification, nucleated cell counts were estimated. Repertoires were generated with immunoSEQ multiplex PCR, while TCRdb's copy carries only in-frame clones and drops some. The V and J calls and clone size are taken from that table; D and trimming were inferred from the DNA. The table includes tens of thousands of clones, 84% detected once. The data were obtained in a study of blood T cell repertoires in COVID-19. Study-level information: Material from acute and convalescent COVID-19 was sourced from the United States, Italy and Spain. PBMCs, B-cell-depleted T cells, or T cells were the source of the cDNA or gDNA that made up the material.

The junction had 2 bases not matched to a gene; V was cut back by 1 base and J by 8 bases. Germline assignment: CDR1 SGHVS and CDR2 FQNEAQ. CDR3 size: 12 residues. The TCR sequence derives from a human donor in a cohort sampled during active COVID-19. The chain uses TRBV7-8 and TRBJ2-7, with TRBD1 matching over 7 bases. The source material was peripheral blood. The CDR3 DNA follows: TGTGCCAGCAGCTTAGGACAGGGCCAGCAGTACTTC. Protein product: CASSLGQGQQYF.